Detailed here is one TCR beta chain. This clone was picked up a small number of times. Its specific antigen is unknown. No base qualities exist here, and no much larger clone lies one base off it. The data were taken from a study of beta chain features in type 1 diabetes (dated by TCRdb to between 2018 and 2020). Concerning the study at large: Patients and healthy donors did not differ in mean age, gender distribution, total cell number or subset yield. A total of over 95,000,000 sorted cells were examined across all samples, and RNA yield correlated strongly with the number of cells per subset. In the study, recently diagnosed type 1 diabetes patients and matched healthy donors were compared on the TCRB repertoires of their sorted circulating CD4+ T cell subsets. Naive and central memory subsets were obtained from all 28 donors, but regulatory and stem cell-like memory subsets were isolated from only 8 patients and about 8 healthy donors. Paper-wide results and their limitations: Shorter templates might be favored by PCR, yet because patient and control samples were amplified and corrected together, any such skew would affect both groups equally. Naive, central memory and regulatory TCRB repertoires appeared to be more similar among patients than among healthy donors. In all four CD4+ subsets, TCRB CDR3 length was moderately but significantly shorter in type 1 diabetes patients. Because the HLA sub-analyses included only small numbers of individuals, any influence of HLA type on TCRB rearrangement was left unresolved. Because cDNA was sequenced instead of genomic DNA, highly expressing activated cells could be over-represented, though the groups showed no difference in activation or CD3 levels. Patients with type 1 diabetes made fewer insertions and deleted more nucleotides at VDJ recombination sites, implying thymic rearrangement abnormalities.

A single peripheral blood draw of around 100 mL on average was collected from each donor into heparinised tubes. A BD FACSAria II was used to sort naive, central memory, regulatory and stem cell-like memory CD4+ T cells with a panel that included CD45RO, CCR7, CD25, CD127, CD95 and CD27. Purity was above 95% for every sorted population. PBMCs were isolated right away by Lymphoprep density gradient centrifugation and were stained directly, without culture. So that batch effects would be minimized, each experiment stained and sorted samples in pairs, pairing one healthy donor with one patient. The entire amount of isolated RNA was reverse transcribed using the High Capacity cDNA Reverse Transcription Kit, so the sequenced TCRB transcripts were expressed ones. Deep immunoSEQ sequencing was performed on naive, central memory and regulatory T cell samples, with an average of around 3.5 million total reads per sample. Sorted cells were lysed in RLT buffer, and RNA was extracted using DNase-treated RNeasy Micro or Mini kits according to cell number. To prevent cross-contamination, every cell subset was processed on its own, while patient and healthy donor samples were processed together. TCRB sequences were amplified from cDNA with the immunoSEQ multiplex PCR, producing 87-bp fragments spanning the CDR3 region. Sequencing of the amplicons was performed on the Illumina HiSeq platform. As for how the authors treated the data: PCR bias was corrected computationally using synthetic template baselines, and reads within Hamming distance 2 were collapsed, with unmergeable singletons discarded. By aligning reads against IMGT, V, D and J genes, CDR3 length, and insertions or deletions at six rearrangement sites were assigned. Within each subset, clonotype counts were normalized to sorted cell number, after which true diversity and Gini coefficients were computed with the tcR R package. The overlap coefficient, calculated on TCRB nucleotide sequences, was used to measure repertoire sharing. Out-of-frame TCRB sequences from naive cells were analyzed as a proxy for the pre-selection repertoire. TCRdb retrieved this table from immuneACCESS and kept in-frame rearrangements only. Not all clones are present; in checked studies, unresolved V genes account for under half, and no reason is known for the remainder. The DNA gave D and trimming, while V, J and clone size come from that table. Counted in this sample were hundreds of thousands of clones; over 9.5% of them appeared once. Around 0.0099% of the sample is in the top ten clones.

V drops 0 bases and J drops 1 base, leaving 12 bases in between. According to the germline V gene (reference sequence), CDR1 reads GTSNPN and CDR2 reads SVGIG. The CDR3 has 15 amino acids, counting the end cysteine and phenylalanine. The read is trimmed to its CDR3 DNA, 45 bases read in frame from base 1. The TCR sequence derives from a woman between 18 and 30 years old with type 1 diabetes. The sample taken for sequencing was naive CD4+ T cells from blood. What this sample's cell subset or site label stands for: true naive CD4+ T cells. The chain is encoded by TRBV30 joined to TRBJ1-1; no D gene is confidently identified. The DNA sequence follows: TGTGCCTGGAGTGTGCTGCTCAGTAAGAACACTGAAGCTTTCTTT. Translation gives CAWSVLLSKNTEAFF.